This T cell receptor (beta chain) was documented in a study of T cells after yellow fever vaccination. TCRdb reprocessed the 5' RACE reads via MiXCR and lists one record per CDR3 protein. The data hold under 550,000 distinct CDR3 sequences, with around a fifth observed a single time. Deletions cut 0 bases from V and 6 bases from J, with 18 bases between. The CDR3 extends over 16 amino acids. The V gene's germline CDR1 is SGDLS and CDR2 YYNGEE. The chain has TRBV9 and TRBJ1-1; D might be TRBD1 (6 bases). Source: PBMCs, taken less than 25 days after the first yellow fever vaccination. The receptor was isolated from a man in his late teens or twenties who received the YFV17D yellow fever vaccine. The CDR3 spells CASSVAGTGNLAEAFF. The DNA for the CDR3 is TGTGCCAGCAGCGTAGCGGGAACAGGGAATCTCGCTGAAGCTTTCTTT.